The rows below give T cell receptor beta chains drawn from one sample of a study of beta chain features in type 1 diabetes. The protocol was immunoSEQ multiplex PCR, while the TCRdb copy is restricted to in-frame clones and leaves out a portion. The table includes 810,000 or so clones, about a sixth detected once. Sequenced material: naive CD4+ T cells from blood. These receptors all stem from a woman between 18 and 29 years old in good health. Both conserved end residues are trimmed from each CDR3.

cdr3_aa | v_call
ASSLVGTGYNEQF | TRBV7-2
ASSGTIYEQY | TRBV7-9
ASSKPRGASGRGSYEQY | TRBV21-1
ASSAGPSYEQY | TRBV5-6
ASSRDRSDWGDEQF | TRBV27
ASSLQTGAWETQY | TRBV11-2
ASSFRARTYNEQF | TRBV7-3
ASTLGGLGEQY | TRBV6-6
ASRGQTQRTEAF | TRBV19
SASQAVGYT | TRBV20-1
ASSLMGPGPGAQY | TRBV7-2
ASSRQGINTEAF | TRBV7-9
ASSSPQGPEAF | TRBV28
ASSQRGLAGGEQF | TRBV5-4
ASSPGLQETQY | TRBV18
ASSLDRASGRDNEQF | TRBV7-8
ASSPHGGSNEQF | TRBV5-4
ASSLRRETQY | TRBV7-9
ASKGTLAGFTGELF | TRBV5-1